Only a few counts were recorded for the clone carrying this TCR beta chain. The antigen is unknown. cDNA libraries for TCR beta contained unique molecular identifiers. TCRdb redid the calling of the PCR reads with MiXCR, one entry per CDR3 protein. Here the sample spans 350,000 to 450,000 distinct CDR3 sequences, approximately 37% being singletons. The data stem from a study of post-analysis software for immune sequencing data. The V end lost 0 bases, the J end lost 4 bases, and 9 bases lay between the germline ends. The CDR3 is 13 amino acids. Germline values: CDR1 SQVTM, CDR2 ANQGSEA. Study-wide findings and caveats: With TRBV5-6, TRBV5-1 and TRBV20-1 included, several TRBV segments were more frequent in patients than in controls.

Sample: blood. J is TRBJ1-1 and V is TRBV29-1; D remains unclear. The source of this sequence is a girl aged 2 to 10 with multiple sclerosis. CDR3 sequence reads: CSVEDSRSTEAFF. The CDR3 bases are TGCAGCGTTGAAGATTCGCGTAGCACTGAAGCTTTCTTT.